The 32 T cell receptor beta chains below were found in one sample sequenced in a study of cytomegalovirus exposure and HLA in healthy donors. The PCR was carried out with 60 Vbeta primers and 13 Jbeta primers. The protocol was immunoSEQ multiplex PCR, while the TCRdb copy is restricted to in-frame clones and leaves out a portion. The data show 170,000 or so clones, 86% seen once. The sample taken for sequencing was PBMCs. The receptor source for this set is a young woman in good health and CMV-seronegative.

This sequence joins TRBV27 and TRBJ1-5; no firm D call. The CDR3 sequence is 13 residues long. In germline, CDR1 is MNHEY, CDR2 SMNVEV (reference sequence). Trimming left V 4 bases short and J 0 bases short, with 4 bases between. CDR3: CASSYSSNQPQHF. DNA of the CDR3: TGTGCCAGCAGTTACAGTAGCAATCAGCCCCAGCATTTT.

This chain uses TRBV19 with TRBJ1-1, with a weak D call TRBD1 (5 bases). The CDR3 is 14 residues long. V shed 3 bases and J shed 1 base, with 9 bases lying between them. The germline V gene encodes CDR1 LNHDA and CDR2 SQIVND (reference sequence). The CDR3 DNA sequence: TGTGCCAGTAGTATGGGACTGGAGAACACTGAAGCTTTCTTT. Translation: CASSMGLENTEAFF.

V usage is TRBV6-5 and J usage is TRBJ1-2, with 8 positions matching TRBD1. CDR1 MNHEY and CDR2 SVGAGI come from the germline V gene. Trimming removed 6 bases from V and 10 bases from J; junction bases left unmatched: 4. The CDR3 is 11 residues long. The CDR3 loop is CASRSTGDYTF. As DNA, the CDR3 is TGTGCCAGCAGGTCGACAGGGGACTACACCTTC.

The rearrangement joins TRBV4-1 to TRBJ2-7, with D maybe TRBD2 (5 bases). The CDR3 spans 17 residues. Trimming removed 4 bases from V and 3 bases from J, with 22 bases in between. Looked up from germline, CDR1 is MGHRA and CDR2 is YSYEKL. In DNA, the CDR3 is TGCGCCAGCAGCCCGTCAGGAGGCTTAGGAGTGGGCTACGAGCAGTACTTC. Residues: CASSPSGGLGVGYEQYF.

The chain employs TRBV7-8 and TRBJ2-3, with TRBD1 matching 9 bases. Germline V gene lookup returns CDR1 SGHVS and CDR2 FQNEAQ. The CDR3 totals 16 residues. V dropped 1 base and J dropped 4; count of bases not matched to a gene: 6. CDR3 nucleotide sequence: TGTGCCAGCAGCTTAGGACAGGGGGGAATCGCAGATACGCAGTATTTT. Residues: CASSLGQGGIADTQYF.

The genes are TRBV18 and TRBJ2-7, with 7 positions matching TRBD2. This CDR3 is built from 16 residues. Germline assignment: CDR1 KGHSH and CDR2 LQKENI. Trimming at V came to 3 bases and at J to 2 bases, leaving 10 bases not matched to a gene. Written as DNA, the CDR3 is TGTGCCAGCTCACCTCCCGGGGGGACTGTAGCCTACGAGCAGTACTTC. Amino acid sequence: CASSPPGGTVAYEQYF.

The J gene is TRBJ2-7, the V gene TRBV2; D is perhaps TRBD1 (5 bases). Trimming removed 6 bases at V and 0 bases at J, with 6 bases between. Germline loops: CDR1 SNHLY, CDR2 FYNNEI. The CDR3 totals 12 residues. CDR3 loop: CASRDNSYEQYF. The CDR3 DNA is TGTGCCAGCAGGGACAACTCCTACGAGCAGTACTTC.

The V call is TRBV12-5, the J call TRBJ2-1; D is possibly TRBD1 (5 bases). The germline V gene encodes CDR1 LGHNT and CDR2 FRNRAP. CDR3 length: 12 residues. The V end lost 6 bases, the J end lost 10 bases, and 13 bases lay between the germline ends. This chain's CDR3 is CASGLGLSEQFF. Here the CDR3 DNA reads TGTGCTAGTGGCCTGGGGCTATCCGAGCAGTTCTTC. Full variable domain (rest looked up from reference TRBV12-5 and TRBJ2-1): DARVTQTPRHKVTEMGQEVTMRCQPILGHNTVFWYRQTMMQGLELLAYFRNRAPLDDSGMPKDRFSAEMPDATLATLKIQPSEPRDSAVYFCASGLGLSEQFFGPGTRLTVL.

The chain uses TRBV6-6 and TRBJ1-6; no definite D call. Trimming cost V 10 bases and J 10 bases, with 20 bases left between them. Germline V gives CDR1 MNHNY, CDR2 SVGAGI (reference sequence). The CDR3 totals 14 residues. CDR3 in amino acids: CATRGGSVNSPLHF. The CDR3 nucleotides read TGTGCCACCCGAGGCGGCAGTGTAAACTCACCCCTCCACTTT.

The chain recombines TRBV6-1 with TRBJ2-1, with 8 bases fitting TRBD2. The germline gives CDR1 MNHNS, CDR2 SASEGT. This CDR3 is 15 amino acids long. The J segment lost 8 bases and the V segment lost 10 bases, leaving 16 bases of the junction unmatched. Here the CDR3 DNA reads TGTGCCATCGCAAGCGGGGGCCCTCCTAGGGATGAGCAGTTCTTC. Amino acids: CAIASGGPPRDEQFF.

The chain couples TRBV28 to TRBJ1-2; a weak D match, TRBD1 (6 bases). Germline lookup yields CDR1 MDHEN and CDR2 SYDVKM. This CDR3 spans 13 amino acids. The V gene lost 5 bases and the J gene lost 1 base, with 8 bases spanning the gap. CDR3 nucleotide sequence: TGTGCCAGCAGTCCGGGACATAACTATGGCTACACCTTC. It yields the protein CASSPGHNYGYTF.

The chain links TRBV6-5 to TRBJ1-5, with no clear D. Germline values: CDR1 MNHEY, CDR2 SVGAGI. Between the trimmed V and J ends, which lost 6 bases and 5 bases, there was a span of 14 bases. This CDR3 has 14 residues. The CDR3 is CASSSGGIHQPQHF. The CDR3 DNA reads as TGTGCCAGCAGCTCCGGAGGGATTCATCAGCCCCAGCATTTT.

The CDR3 loop is CASSQGASIIQYF. As DNA, the CDR3 is TGCGCCAGCAGCCAGGGGGCGAGTATAATCCAGTACTTC. The chain uses TRBV10-2 and TRBJ2-5, with 8 bases aligning to TRBD1. Trimming cost V 6 bases and J 10 bases; bases outside gene matches: 10. From germline, CDR1 is WSHSY and CDR2 SAAADI. CDR3 length equals 13 residues.

The CDR3 DNA is TGTGCCACCAAGCAGGGTGGCTATGGCTACACCTTC. Amino acid sequence: CATKQGGYGYTF. The rearrangement links TRBV28 to TRBJ1-2; a weak D match, TRBD1 (5 bases). The V and J ends lost 10 bases and 4 bases respectively, with 13 bases between them. Germline CDR1 is MDHEN and CDR2 is SYDVKM. This CDR3 spans 12 amino acids.

This clone was seen once. CDR3 sequence reads: CAISGPLAGGAGGEQFF. Here the CDR3 DNA reads TGTGCCATCAGTGGGCCACTAGCGGGAGGGGCCGGTGGTGAGCAGTTCTTC. The chain is built from TRBV10-3 and TRBJ2-1, with 13 bases identical to TRBD2. Unmatched junction bases numbered 12, after V lost 4 bases and J lost 9 bases. Per germline, CDR1 ENHRY and CDR2 SYGVKD. The CDR3 extends over 17 amino acids.

The J gene is TRBJ1-5, the V gene TRBV5-4; 7 nucleotides line up with TRBD1. Germline CDR1 reads SGHNT; CDR2 reads YYREEE (reference sequence). V shed 0 bases, J shed 7 bases, and the junction held 7 bases outside the gene matches. There are 15 residues in the CDR3. CDR3 DNA sequence: TGTGCCAGCAGCTTGGGGGGGGACAGCACACAGCCCCAGCATTTT. This encodes CASSLGGDSTQPQHF.

The genes are TRBV14 and TRBJ2-7; 14 nucleotides line up with TRBD2. V lost 4 bases to trimming and J lost 6 bases; unmatched junction nucleotides: 2. Looked up from germline, CDR1 is SGHDN and CDR2 is FVKESK. This CDR3 comprises 14 residues. The CDR3 bases are TGTGCCAGCAGCCGGGGACTAGCGGGAGCCGAGCAGTACTTC. Translating it yields CASSRGLAGAEQYF.

The chain employs TRBV7-2 and TRBJ2-1; 10 nucleotides align to TRBD2. Unmatched junction bases numbered 1, after V lost 2 bases and J lost 3 bases. The CDR3 runs to 15 residues. Looked up from germline, CDR1 is SGHTA and CDR2 is FQGNSA. CDR3 residues: CASSLLAGVYNEQFF. In DNA form, the CDR3 reads TGTGCCAGCAGCTTACTAGCGGGGGTCTACAATGAGCAGTTCTTC.

The chain joins TRBV14 to TRBJ2-7; possibly TRBD1 for D (5 bases). In germline, CDR1 is SGHDN, CDR2 FVKESK. V dropped 6 bases and J dropped 0 bases, with 15 bases sitting between them. The CDR3 extends over 15 amino acids. The CDR3: CASRYTGQLSYEQYF. DNA of the CDR3: TGTGCCAGCAGATACACCGGACAACTCTCCTACGAGCAGTACTTC.

The chain is built from TRBV5-4 and TRBJ2-7, with 10 bases that match TRBD1. The J segment lost 4 bases and the V segment lost 4 bases, leaving 11 bases of the junction unmatched. Per the germline V gene, CDR1 is SGHNT and CDR2 is YYREEE (reference sequence). The CDR3 contains 16 residues. Here the CDR3 DNA reads TGTGCCAGCAGCCCCCATGGACAGGGGGTTTTATACGAGCAGTACTTC. The encoded protein is CASSPHGQGVLYEQYF.

This chain links TRBV5-1 with TRBJ2-1; 10 bases agree with TRBD1. This CDR3 contains 16 residues. Germline lookup yields CDR1 SGHRS and CDR2 YFSETQ. Trimming cost V 0 bases and J 2 bases; bases outside gene matches: 2. The CDR3 sequence is CASSLGTGGTYNEQFF. CDR3 in DNA: TGCGCCAGCAGCTTGGGGACAGGGGGTACCTACAATGAGCAGTTCTTC.

Only a few counts were recorded for this clone. The V call is TRBV7-9, the J call TRBJ1-3, with TRBD1 matching over 8 bases. This CDR3 region has 12 residues. V gave up 8 bases and J gave up 5 bases; unmatched junction bases: 2. Germline assignment: CDR1 SEHNR and CDR2 FQNEAQ (reference sequence). The DNA of the CDR3 is TGTGCCAGCCAGGGGGCCCGAAACACCATATATTTT. Protein: CASQGARNTIYF. The variable domain in full, completed from reference TRBV7-9 and TRBJ1-3, reads DTGVSQNPRHKITKRGQNVTFRCDPISEHNRLYWYRQTLGQGPEFLTYFQNEAQLEKSRLLSDRFSAERPKGSFSTLEIQRTEQGDSAMYLCASQGARNTIYFGEGSWLTVV.

This clone was counted between two and nine times. The J gene is TRBJ2-6, the V gene TRBV28; TRBD2 matches 14 bases. Per the germline V gene, CDR1 is MDHEN and CDR2 is SYDVKM. The V gene end was trimmed by 5 bases and the J gene end by 3 bases; junction bases not matched to a gene: 6. The CDR3 runs to 18 residues. The CDR3 bases are TGTGCCAGCAGTGGGGGACTAGCGGGAGTCGTTGGGGCCAACGTCCTGACTTTC. It is translated as CASSGGLAGVVGANVLTF.

This chain joins TRBV28 and TRBJ2-3; 10 bases map to TRBD2. The germline gives CDR1 MDHEN, CDR2 SYDVKM. The CDR3 is 15 amino acids. V was pared by 8 bases and J by 2 bases, with 7 bases of the junction left unmatched. CDR3 residues: CASPPSGGATDTQYF. CDR3 DNA: TGTGCCAGCCCCCCCAGCGGGGGGGCCACAGATACGCAGTATTTT.

The gene calls are TRBV15 and TRBJ2-3, with 7 bases fitting TRBD2. The germline V gene encodes CDR1 LNHNV and CDR2 YYDKDF (reference sequence). This CDR3 has 17 residues. The V and J ends lost 5 bases and 3 bases, in that order; junction bases with no gene match: 14. CDR3 DNA: TGTGCCACCAGCGACCCAACTGGGCCGGGAGGAACAGATACGCAGTATTTT. As protein: CATSDPTGPGGTDTQYF. Filled out from reference TRBV15 and TRBJ2-3, the complete variable domain reads DAMVIQNPRYQVTQFGKPVTLSCSQTLNHNVMYWYQQKSSQAPKLLFHYYDKDFNNEADTPDNFQSRRPNTSFCFLDIRSPGLGDTAMYLCATSDPTGPGGTDTQYFGPGTRLTVL.

The genes are TRBV6-1 and TRBJ2-5; D remains unclear. The J call is doubtful: the DNA matches TRBJ2-7 better. Per germline, CDR1 MNHNS and CDR2 SASEGT. The CDR3 contains 14 residues. The chain's CDR3 is CASSDQHFYYEQYF. CDR3 DNA sequence: TGTGCCAGCAGTGATCAACATTTTTACTACGAGCAGTACTTC.

The V gene is TRBV13, the J gene TRBJ2-7; 7 bases map to TRBD2. The V and J ends lost 4 bases and 2 bases, in that order; junction bases with no gene match: 14. Germline V gives CDR1 PRHDT, CDR2 FYEKMQ (reference sequence). This CDR3 has 17 amino acids. The CDR3 reads CASSSRRAGKPTYEQYF. Written as DNA, the CDR3 is TGTGCCAGCAGCTCTCGGAGAGCGGGGAAGCCAACCTACGAGCAGTACTTC. Complete variable domain (other parts from reference TRBV13 and TRBJ2-7): AAGVIQSPRHLIKEKRETATLKCYPIPRHDTVYWYQQGPGQDPQFLISFYEKMQSDKGSIPDRFSAQQFSDYHSELNMSSLELGDSALYFCASSSRRAGKPTYEQYFGPGTRLTVT.

The V and J genes are TRBV27 and TRBJ2-7; the D gene is possibly TRBD2 (5 bases). CDR3 size: 14 residues. Trimming removed 5 bases at V and 4 bases at J, with 15 bases between. In germline, CDR1 is MNHEY, CDR2 SMNVEV (reference sequence). The CDR3 sequence: CASSLRGHMYEQYF. CDR3 coding DNA: TGTGCCAGCAGTCTCCGAGGGCACATGTACGAGCAGTACTTC.

Only a few counts were recorded for this clone. This chain links TRBV6-1 with TRBJ2-7; 7 nucleotides line up with TRBD1. The germline V gene has CDR1 MNHNS and CDR2 SASEGT. CDR3 length equals 15 residues. V lost 7 bases to trimming and J lost 2 bases; unmatched junction nucleotides: 11. CDR3 DNA sequence: TGTGCCAGCACCCTCCGGGACAGTGGGACCTACGAGCAGTACTTC. It codes for CASTLRDSGTYEQYF.

Remarks on this clone: At one boundary the junction diverges from the germline segment, which might be a read error. The chain is built from TRBV7-7 and TRBJ2-1; 7 bases are a match to TRBD2. In germline, CDR1 is SSHAT, CDR2 FNYEAQ (reference sequence). This CDR3 is built from 16 residues. This CDR3 is CASSLGGSGSYNEQFF. In DNA form, the CDR3 reads TGTGCTAGCAGCTTAGGCGGGAGTGGCTCCTACAATGAGCAGTTCTTC. The full variable domain, completed using reference TRBV7-7 and TRBJ2-1, is GAGVSQSPRYKVTKRGQDVTLRCDPISSHATLYWYQQALGQGPEFLTYFNYEAQPDKSGLPSDRFSAERPEGSISTLTIQRTEQRDSAMYRCASSLGGSGSYNEQFFGPGTRLTVL.

The gene calls are TRBV4-2 and TRBJ2-1; maybe TRBD1 (5 bases). The CDR3 is 15 amino acids. Germline values: CDR1 LGHNA, CDR2 YNFKEQ. V lost 0 bases and J lost 7, with 13 bases in between. DNA of the CDR3: TGTGCCAGCAGCCAAGATTTCTGGCAGGGAAATGAGCAGTTCTTC. It translates to CASSQDFWQGNEQFF.

This sequence joins TRBV2 and TRBJ1-2, with 11 bases matching TRBD1. The CDR3 has 15 amino acids. Germline CDR1 SNHLY, CDR2 FYNNEI. V lost 6 bases, J lost 3 bases, and 6 bases stayed unmatched. The DNA for the CDR3 is TGTGCCAGCAGAAACCGGGACAGGGGGGACTATGGCTACACCTTC. This translates into CASRNRDRGDYGYTF.